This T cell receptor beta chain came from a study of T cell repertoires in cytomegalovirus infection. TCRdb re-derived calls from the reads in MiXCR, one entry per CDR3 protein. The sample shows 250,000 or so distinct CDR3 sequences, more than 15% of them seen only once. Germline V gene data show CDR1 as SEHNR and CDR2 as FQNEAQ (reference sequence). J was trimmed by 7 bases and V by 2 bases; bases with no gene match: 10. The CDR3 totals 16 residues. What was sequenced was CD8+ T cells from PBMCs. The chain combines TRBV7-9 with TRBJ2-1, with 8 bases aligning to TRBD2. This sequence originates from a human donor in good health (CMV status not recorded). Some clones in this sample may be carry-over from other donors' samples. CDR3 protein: CASSLLYGGAGNEQFF. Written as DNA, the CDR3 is TGTGCCAGCAGCTTACTCTACGGGGGGGCTGGGAATGAGCAGTTCTTC.